The entry below gives a single TCR beta chain sequence along with its context. Antigen: not known. V lost 8 bases to trimming and J lost 4 bases, with 15 bases between them. In germline, CDR1 is SEHNR, CDR2 FQNEAQ (reference sequence). The CDR3 spans 14 residues. Measured with immunoSEQ multiplex PCR; TCRdb has only the in-frame clones, and not every one. The sample carries about 140,000 clones, approximately 84% recorded once. The data were obtained in a study of T cell responses to AZD1222 COVID-19 vaccine. Study information: Pooled samples include second doses given at about 4 or 12 weeks. Study findings and constraints: White British ancestry dominated among donors, who included more females, and clonal diversity was possibly underestimated. Following two doses of AZD1222, Spike-specific TCR breadth and depth rose.

The chain joins TRBV7-9 to TRBJ2-1; D perhaps matches TRBD2 (5 bases). The source was peripheral blood, collected on day 0 of AZD1222 vaccination. The clonotype originates from an adult in good health. This chain's CDR3 is CASREGRQYNEQFF. CDR3 sequence (DNA): TGTGCCAGCCGGGAAGGTCGGCAATACAATGAGCAGTTCTTC.